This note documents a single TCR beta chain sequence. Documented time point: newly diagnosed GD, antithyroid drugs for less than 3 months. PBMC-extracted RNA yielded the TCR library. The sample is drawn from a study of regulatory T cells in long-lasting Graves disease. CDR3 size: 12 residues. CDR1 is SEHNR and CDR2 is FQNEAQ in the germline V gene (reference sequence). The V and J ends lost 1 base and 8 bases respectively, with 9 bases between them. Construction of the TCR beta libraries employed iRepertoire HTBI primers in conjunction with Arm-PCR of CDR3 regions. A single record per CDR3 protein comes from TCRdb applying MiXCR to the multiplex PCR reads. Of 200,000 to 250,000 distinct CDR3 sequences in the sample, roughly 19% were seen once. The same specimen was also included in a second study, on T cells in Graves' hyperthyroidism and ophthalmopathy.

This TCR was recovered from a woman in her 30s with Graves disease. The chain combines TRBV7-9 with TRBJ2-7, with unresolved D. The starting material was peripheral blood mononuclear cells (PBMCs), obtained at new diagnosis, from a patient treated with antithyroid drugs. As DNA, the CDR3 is TGTGCCAGCAGCTTAGAGCTGGGGAAGCAGTACTTC. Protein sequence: CASSLELGKQYF.